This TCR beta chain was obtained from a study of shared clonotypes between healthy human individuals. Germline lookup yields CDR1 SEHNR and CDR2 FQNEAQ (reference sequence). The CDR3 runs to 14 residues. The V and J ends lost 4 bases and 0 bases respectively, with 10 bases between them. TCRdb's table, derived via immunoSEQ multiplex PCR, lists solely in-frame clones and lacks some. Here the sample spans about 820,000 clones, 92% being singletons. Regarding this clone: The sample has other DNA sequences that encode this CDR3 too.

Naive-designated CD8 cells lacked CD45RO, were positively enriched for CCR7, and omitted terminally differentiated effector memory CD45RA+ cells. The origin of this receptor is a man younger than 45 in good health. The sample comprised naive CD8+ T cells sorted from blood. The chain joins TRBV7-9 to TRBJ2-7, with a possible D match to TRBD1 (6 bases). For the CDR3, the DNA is TGTGCCAGCAGCTCGCCACAGGGCTCCTACGAGCAGTACTTC. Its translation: CASSSPQGSYEQYF.